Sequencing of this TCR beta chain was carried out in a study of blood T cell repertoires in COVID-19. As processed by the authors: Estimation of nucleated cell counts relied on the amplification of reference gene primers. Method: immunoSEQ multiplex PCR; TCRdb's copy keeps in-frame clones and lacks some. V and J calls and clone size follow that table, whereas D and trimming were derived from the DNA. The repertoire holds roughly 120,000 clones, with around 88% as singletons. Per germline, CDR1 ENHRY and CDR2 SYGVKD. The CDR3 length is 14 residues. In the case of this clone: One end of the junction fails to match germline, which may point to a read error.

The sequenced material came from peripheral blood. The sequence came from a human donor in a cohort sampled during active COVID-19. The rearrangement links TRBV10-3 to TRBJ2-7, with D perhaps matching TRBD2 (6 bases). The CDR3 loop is CAMSVGGSAYEQYF. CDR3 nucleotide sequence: TGTGCCATGAGTGTTGGGGGGAGCGCCTACGAGCAGTACTTC.